One and the same sample provided the 18 T cell receptor beta chains below, sequenced in a study of OX40 agonist ivuxolimab in advanced cancers. Data came from immunoSEQ multiplex PCR; TCRdb stores just in-frame clones and leaves some out. The sample lists approximately 47,000 clones; approximately 90% were seen once. The source was CD4+ or CD8+ T cells sorted from blood, collected in a trial of the OX40 agonist ivuxolimab. The receptors were gathered from an adult with an advanced solid tumor such as melanoma, head and neck, liver or kidney cancer.

The chain links TRBV27 to TRBJ2-2; D remains unclear. Germline CDR1 reads MNHEY; CDR2 reads SMNVEV (reference sequence). Trimming cost V 5 bases and J 6 bases, with 10 bases left between them. The CDR3 length is 13 residues. The CDR3 here is CASSPLPAGELFF. CDR3 nucleotide sequence: TGTGCCAGCAGTCCACTGCCGGCCGGGGAGCTGTTTTTT.

The chain links TRBV9 to TRBJ1-2, with 8 bases aligning to TRBD1. This CDR3 has 15 residues. Germline-derived CDR1 and CDR2 are SGDLS and YYNGEE. The J segment lost 4 bases and the V segment lost 5 bases, leaving 10 bases of the junction unmatched. The CDR3 DNA sequence: TGTGCCAGCAGTGAGAAGACAGGGGTTCCCTATGGCTACACCTTC. This encodes CASSEKTGVPYGYTF.

This chain joins TRBV6-5 and TRBJ2-6; D is uncertain. Trimming removed 4 bases from V and 1 base from J, with 8 bases in between. Germline values: CDR1 MNHEY, CDR2 SVGAGI. This CDR3 region has 15 residues. CDR3 nucleotide sequence: TGTGCCAGCAGTTCTGGGGAATCTGGGGCCAACGTCCTGACTTTC. Its protein product is CASSSGESGANVLTF.

The chain combines TRBV7-6 with TRBJ2-5, with no clear D. The CDR3 is 13 residues long. CDR1 SGHVS and CDR2 FNYEAQ come from the germline V gene. V was pared by 0 bases and J by 4 bases, with 6 bases between. The DNA of the CDR3 is TGTGCCAGCAGCTTAGCCCTGGGAGAGACCCAGTACTTC. This codes for CASSLALGETQYF.

The genes are TRBV4-1 and TRBJ1-3; D not certain. The germline V gene encodes CDR1 MGHRA and CDR2 YSYEKL. Trimming left V 2 bases short and J 0 bases short, with 8 bases between. The CDR3 is made up of 15 amino acids. This CDR3 is CASSQNGNSGNTIYF. In DNA form, the CDR3 reads TGCGCCAGCAGCCAAAACGGAAACTCTGGAAACACCATATATTTT.

The CDR3 DNA reads TGTGCCAGCAGCCCCGACGCCACCGGGGAGCTGTTTTTT. Protein: CASSPDATGELFF. V and J are TRBV13 and TRBJ2-2; D unresolved. CDR3 size: 13 residues. V was pared by 5 bases and J by 4 bases, with 8 bases between. Germline values: CDR1 PRHDT, CDR2 FYEKMQ (reference sequence).

The chain uses TRBV6-5 and TRBJ1-2; D gene uncertain. Germline lookup yields CDR1 MNHEY and CDR2 SVGAGI. V dropped 2 bases and J dropped 8 bases, with 15 bases sitting between them. The CDR3 has 14 residues. CDR3 nucleotides: TGTGCCAGCAGTTACGCCGAGGGATGGTACGGCTACACCTTC. Its protein product is CASSYAEGWYGYTF.

V gene TRBV13 combines with J gene TRBJ1-6, with TRBD1 matching over 9 bases. Germline values: CDR1 PRHDT, CDR2 FYEKMQ (reference sequence). V dropped 5 bases and J dropped 9; count of bases not matched to a gene: 5. There are 14 residues in the CDR3. The CDR3 spells CASSRTGGASPLHF. Here the CDR3 DNA reads TGTGCCAGCAGCCGAACAGGGGGCGCTTCACCCCTCCACTTT.

This clone was detected once. This CDR3 is CASSIGPRGNSPLHF. The CDR3 DNA reads TGTGCCAGTAGTATAGGGCCTCGAGGGAATTCACCCCTCCACTTT. V is TRBV19 and J is TRBJ1-6, with D hard to call. The CDR3 consists of 15 residues. Trimming took off 1 base at V and 7 bases at J, with 11 bases between the two ends. The V gene's germline CDR1 is LNHDA and CDR2 SQIVND (reference sequence).

This chain links TRBV2 with TRBJ2-7; D remains ambiguous. The CDR3 is 12 amino acids. The germline V and J ends were trimmed by 2 bases and 9 bases, with 11 bases remaining between them. Germline-derived CDR1 and CDR2 are SNHLY and FYNNEI. Here the CDR3 reads CASSETPLGQYF. DNA of the CDR3: TGTGCCAGCAGTGAAACCCCCCTGGGGCAGTACTTC.

The genes are TRBV4-3 and TRBJ1-2; D is possibly TRBD1 (6 bases). V lost 0 bases and J lost 8, with 19 bases in between. There are 16 residues in the CDR3. The germline CDR1 and CDR2 sequences are LGHNA and YSLEER. The CDR3 reads CASSQDLQQGSFGYTF. The CDR3, as DNA: TGCGCCAGCAGCCAAGATCTCCAACAGGGTTCTTTCGGCTACACCTTC.

This clone is a singleton in its sample. The chain couples TRBV9 to TRBJ1-4; D gene ambiguous. This CDR3 comprises 14 residues. Germline CDR1 reads SGDLS; CDR2 reads YYNGEE. Trimming left V 0 bases short and J 5 bases short, with 8 bases between. CDR3 region: CASSVDGINEKLFF. CDR3 in DNA: TGTGCCAGCAGCGTAGACGGGATAAATGAAAAACTGTTTTTT.

The chain employs TRBV19 and TRBJ1-4; D gene unclear. The germline gives CDR1 LNHDA, CDR2 SQIVND (reference sequence). V lost 7 bases to trimming and J lost 3 bases, with 9 bases between them. CDR3 length: 13 residues. The CDR3 bases are TGTGCCAGTAAAGAACGGTCTAATGAAAAACTGTTTTTT. Amino acid sequence: CASKERSNEKLFF.

This chain links TRBV7-2 with TRBJ2-3, with D maybe TRBD2 (6 bases). Germline loops: CDR1 SGHTA, CDR2 FQGNSA. CDR3 size: 14 residues. Trimming left V 4 bases short and J 1 base short, with 9 bases between. CDR3 protein: CASSWGGGTDTQYF. CDR3 in DNA: TGTGCCAGCAGCTGGGGCGGGGGCACAGATACGCAGTATTTT.

This chain connects TRBV5-5 to TRBJ2-7; 8 bases match TRBD1. Germline values: CDR1 SGHKS, CDR2 YYEKEE (reference sequence). CDR3 size: 16 residues. Trimming at V came to 0 bases and at J to 4 bases, leaving 9 bases not matched to a gene. CDR3 bases: TGTGCCAGCAGCTTGGCCGACACAGGGGGTTCATACGAGCAGTACTTC. Its protein product is CASSLADTGGSYEQYF.

The chain links TRBV7-9 to TRBJ2-5; 7 nucleotides align to TRBD1. The trim removed 8 bases at V and 3 bases at J, leaving 0 bases unmatched. Germline V gives CDR1 SEHNR, CDR2 FQNEAQ (reference sequence). There are 11 residues in the CDR3. The DNA of the CDR3 is TGTGCCAGCGGGACAGAAGAGACCCAGTACTTC. It yields the protein CASGTEETQYF.

The genes are TRBV15 and TRBJ2-7; 10 nucleotides match TRBD2. The ends lost 5 bases at V and 3 bases at J; junction bases unmatched: 16. CDR1 LNHNV and CDR2 YYDKDF come from the germline V gene (reference sequence). The CDR3 has 18 amino acids. In DNA form, the CDR3 reads TGTGCCACCAGCGGACCCCCTGGAGCGGGGGGGCCTTACTACGAGCAGTACTTC. Protein sequence: CATSGPPGAGGPYYEQYF.

The chain combines TRBV5-1 with TRBJ2-7, with D possibly being TRBD2 (6 bases). V lost 4 bases and J lost 6, with 17 bases in between. Germline V CDR1 and CDR2: SGHRS, YFSETQ. The CDR3 runs 14 residues. The CDR3 DNA follows: TGCGCCAGCAGCACTGGAGGGACCCTCCGCGAGCAGTACTTC. Residues: CASSTGGTLREQYF. The full variable domain, in which reference TRBV5-1 and TRBJ2-7 provide the parts outside the CDR3, is KAGVTQTPRYLIKTRGQQVTLSCSPISGHRSVSWYQQTPGQGLQFLFEYFSETQRNKGNFPGRFSGRQFSNSRSEMNVSTLELGDSALYLCASSTGGTLREQYFGPGTRLTVT.